These 2 T cell receptor beta chains originate from one sample sequenced in a study of T cells in Graves' hyperthyroidism and ophthalmopathy. TCR beta CDR3 regions were amplified from RNA transcripts. HTBI primers were employed in a first-round RT-PCR of the TCR CDR3. Via MiXCR, TCRdb re-called the multiplex PCR reads, giving one row per CDR3 protein. The repertoire has about 570,000 distinct CDR3 sequences, around 45% of them found once; the top ten carry around a fifth. Material for sequencing was peripheral blood or thyroid tissue (not recorded which). The receptors were gathered from an adult woman with Graves' disease, either hyperthyroidism or ophthalmopathy (not recorded which).

Details on this clonotype: The CDR3 ends on some other residue instead of the conserved phenylalanine or tryptophan, so this is likely a read error. This chain connects TRBV24-1 to TRBJ2-2; a weak D match, TRBD1 (6 bases). The CDR3 covers 16 residues. V gave up 0 bases and J gave up 0 bases, with 7 bases separating them. The germline gives CDR1 KGHDR, CDR2 SFDVKD. The chain's CDR3 is CATSDLAGANTGELFS. In nucleotides, the CDR3 is TGTGCCACCAGTGATTTGGCAGGGGCGAACACCGGGGAGCTGTTTTCT.

The rearrangement links TRBV7-9 to TRBJ1-1; D is unclear. This CDR3 contains 15 residues. V lost 1 base and J lost 2, with 11 bases in between. The germline V gene has CDR1 SEHNR and CDR2 FQNEAQ (reference sequence). The CDR3 DNA sequence: TGTGCCAGCAGCTTAGAGGAGGGAGTCAACACTGAAGCTTTCTTT. This translates into CASSLEEGVNTEAFF. The whole variable domain, remainder taken from reference TRBV7-9 and TRBJ1-1, is DTGVSQNPRHKITKRGQNVTFRCDPISEHNRLYWYRQTLGQGPEFLTYFQNEAQLEKSRLLSDRFSAERPKGSFSTLEIQRTEQGDSAMYLCASSLEEGVNTEAFFGQGTRLTVV.